Sequencing of this T cell receptor beta chain was carried out in a study of blood T cell repertoires in COVID-19. Study-level background: Samples of COVID-19 (acute and convalescent) were obtained from the United States, Italy and Spain.

The protocol was immunoSEQ multiplex PCR, while the TCRdb copy is restricted to in-frame clones and leaves out a portion. The table lists 45,000 to 65,000 clones, 87% of them singletons. The CDR3 spans 15 residues. Germline V gene data show CDR1 as SGHTA and CDR2 as FQGNSA. V gave up 5 bases and J gave up 4 bases; unmatched junction bases: 6. The chain has TRBV7-2 and TRBJ2-2, with 8 bases identical to TRBD1. This clonotype was obtained from a man aged 50 to 59 with active COVID-19. The material sequenced was peripheral blood. CDR3 in amino acids: CASSTGTGITGELFF. The CDR3 DNA is TGTGCCAGCAGCACCGGGACAGGTATCACCGGGGAGCTGTTTTTT.